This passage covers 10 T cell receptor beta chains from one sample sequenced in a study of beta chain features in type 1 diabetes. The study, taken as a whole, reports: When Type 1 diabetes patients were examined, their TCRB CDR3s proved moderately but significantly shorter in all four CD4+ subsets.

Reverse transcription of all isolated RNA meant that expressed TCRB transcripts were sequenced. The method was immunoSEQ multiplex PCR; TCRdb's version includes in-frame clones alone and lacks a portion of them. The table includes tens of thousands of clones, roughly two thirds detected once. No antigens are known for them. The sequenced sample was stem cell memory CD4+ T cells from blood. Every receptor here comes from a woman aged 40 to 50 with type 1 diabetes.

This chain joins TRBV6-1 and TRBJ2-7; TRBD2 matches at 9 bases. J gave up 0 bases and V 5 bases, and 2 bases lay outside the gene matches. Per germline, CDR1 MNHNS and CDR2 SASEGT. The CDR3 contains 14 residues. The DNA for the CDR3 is TGTGCCAGCAGTCTAGCGGGGAGCTCCTACGAGCAGTACTTC. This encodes CASSLAGSSYEQYF.

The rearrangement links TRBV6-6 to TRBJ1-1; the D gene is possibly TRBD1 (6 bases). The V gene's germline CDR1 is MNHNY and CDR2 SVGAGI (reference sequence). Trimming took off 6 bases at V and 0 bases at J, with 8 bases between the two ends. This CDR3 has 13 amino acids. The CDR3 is CASRGGLNTEAFF. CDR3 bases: TGTGCCAGCAGAGGGGGTTTGAACACTGAAGCTTTCTTT.

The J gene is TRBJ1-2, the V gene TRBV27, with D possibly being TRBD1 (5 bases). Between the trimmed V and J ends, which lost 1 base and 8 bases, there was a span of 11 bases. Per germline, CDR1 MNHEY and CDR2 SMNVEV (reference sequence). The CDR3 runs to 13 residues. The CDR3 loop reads CASSLWGGRGYTF. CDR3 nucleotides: TGTGCCAGCAGTTTATGGGGGGGAAGGGGCTACACCTTC.

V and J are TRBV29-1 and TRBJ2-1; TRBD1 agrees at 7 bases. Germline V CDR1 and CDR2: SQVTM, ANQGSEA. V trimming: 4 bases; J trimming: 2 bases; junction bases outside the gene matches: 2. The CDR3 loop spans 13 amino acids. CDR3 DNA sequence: TGCAGCGTTGGGGGGACAGCCTACAATGAGCAGTTCTTC. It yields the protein CSVGGTAYNEQFF.

The CDR3 loop reads CAWSVQAGGPGETQYF. The CDR3 DNA follows: TGTGCCTGGAGTGTACAAGCGGGGGGGCCAGGCGAGACCCAGTACTTC. The J gene is TRBJ2-5, the V gene TRBV30, with 10 bases matching TRBD2. V trimming: 0 bases; J trimming: 5 bases; junction bases outside the gene matches: 9. Germline loops: CDR1 GTSNPN, CDR2 SVGIG (reference sequence). The CDR3 contains 16 residues.

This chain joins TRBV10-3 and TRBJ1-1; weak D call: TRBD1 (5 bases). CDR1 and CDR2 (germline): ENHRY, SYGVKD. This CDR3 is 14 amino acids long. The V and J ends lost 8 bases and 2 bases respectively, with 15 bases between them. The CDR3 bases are TGTGCCATCTGCGCCGGGGGAGAAAACACTGAAGCTTTCTTT. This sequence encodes CAICAGGENTEAFF.

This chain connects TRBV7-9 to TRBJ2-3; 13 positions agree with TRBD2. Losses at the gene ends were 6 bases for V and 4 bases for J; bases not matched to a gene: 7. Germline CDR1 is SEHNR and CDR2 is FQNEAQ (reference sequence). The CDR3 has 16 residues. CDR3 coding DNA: TGTGCCAGCAGTTCTGGGACTAGCGGGGACGCAGATACGCAGTATTTT. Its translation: CASSSGTSGDADTQYF.

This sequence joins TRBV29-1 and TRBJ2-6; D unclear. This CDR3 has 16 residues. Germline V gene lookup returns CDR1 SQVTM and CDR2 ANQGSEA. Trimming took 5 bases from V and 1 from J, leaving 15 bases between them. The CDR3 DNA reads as TGCAGCGTTCTCGCCGCAATCCTATCTGGGGCCAACGTCCTGACTTTC. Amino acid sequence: CSVLAAILSGANVLTF.

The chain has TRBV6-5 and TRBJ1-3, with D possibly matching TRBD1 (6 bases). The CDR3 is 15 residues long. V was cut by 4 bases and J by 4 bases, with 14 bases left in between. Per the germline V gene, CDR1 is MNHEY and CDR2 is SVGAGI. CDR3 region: CASSFVAGEGNTIYF. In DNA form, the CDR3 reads TGTGCCAGCAGTTTCGTCGCAGGGGAAGGAAACACCATATATTTT.

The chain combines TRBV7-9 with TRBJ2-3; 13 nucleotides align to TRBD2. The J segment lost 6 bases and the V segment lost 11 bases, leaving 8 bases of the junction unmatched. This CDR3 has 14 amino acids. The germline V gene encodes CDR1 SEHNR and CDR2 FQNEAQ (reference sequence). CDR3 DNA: TGTGCCGGCGGACTAGCGGGAGATGTCGATACGCAGTATTTT. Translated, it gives CAGGLAGDVDTQYF. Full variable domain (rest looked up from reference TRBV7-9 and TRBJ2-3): DTGVSQNPRHKITKRGQNVTFRCDPISEHNRLYWYRQTLGQGPEFLTYFQNEAQLEKSRLLSDRFSAERPKGSFSTLEIQRTEQGDSAMYLCAGGLAGDVDTQYFGPGTRLTVL.